The 32 T cell receptor beta chains below come from one sample, sequenced in a study of T-cell reconstitution after alpha-beta-depleted transplantation in children. The TCRbeta library incorporated unique molecular identifiers. TCRdb called the PCR reads again in MiXCR, with one record for every CDR3 protein. The sample has fewer than 750,000 distinct CDR3 sequences; approximately 22% are singletons. This specimen was PBMCs, mostly from graft donor cells, taken 360 days after TCRalphabeta/CD19-depleted stem cell transplant. Receptors originate from a boy younger than two who had a stem cell transplant for acute myeloid leukemia, so the T cells may come from the graft donor.

The V and J genes are TRBV24-1 and TRBJ1-1, with 8 bases fitting TRBD1. The CDR3 is 16 amino acids. Looked up from germline, CDR1 is KGHDR and CDR2 is SFDVKD. V trimming: 6 bases; J trimming: 0 bases; junction bases outside the gene matches: 8. The CDR3 protein is CATSLAGGEMNTEAFF. DNA of the CDR3: TGTGCCACCAGTCTGGCAGGGGGCGAGATGAACACTGAAGCTTTCTTT.

The J gene is TRBJ2-2, the V gene TRBV2, with 8 bases fitting TRBD1. There are 17 residues in the CDR3. The ends lost 3 bases at V and 0 bases at J; junction bases unmatched: 6. Germline V gene lookup returns CDR1 SNHLY and CDR2 FYNNEI. The CDR3 protein is CASSESMDRANTGELFF. The CDR3 DNA is TGTGCCAGCAGTGAGTCCATGGACAGGGCGAACACCGGGGAGCTGTTTTTT.

This clonotype was seen only once. The chain has TRBV27 and TRBJ2-2; 10 bases align to TRBD2. The germline V gene has CDR1 MNHEY and CDR2 SMNVEV (reference sequence). V dropped 5 bases and J dropped 4; count of bases not matched to a gene: 7. The CDR3 is 16 residues long. In nucleotides, the CDR3 is TGTGCCAGCAGTGCTAGCGGGGGTATCCGCACCGGGGAGCTGTTTTTT. Translating gives CASSASGGIRTGELFF.

This clonotype was counted many times. This rearrangement joins TRBV20-1 to TRBJ2-3; D unclear. V dropped 3 bases and J dropped 1 base, with 8 bases sitting between them. The CDR3 extends over 13 amino acids. Germline V gene sequence: CDR1 DFQATT, CDR2 SNEGSKA (reference sequence). The CDR3 DNA reads TGCAGTGCTAGGCCTCAGGGCACAGATACGCAGTATTTT. It specifies CSARPQGTDTQYF.

This clonotype was seen more than once but under ten times. The chain links TRBV30 to TRBJ2-7; no reliable D call. This CDR3 has 13 amino acids. Germline V gives CDR1 GTSNPN, CDR2 SVGIG (reference sequence). Between the trimmed V and J ends, which lost 0 bases and 3 bases, there was a span of 9 bases. The CDR3 reads CAWSVGQDYEQYF. CDR3 in DNA: TGTGCCTGGAGTGTCGGGCAGGACTACGAGCAGTACTTC. Combining the CDR3 with reference TRBV30 and TRBJ2-7 gives the whole variable domain SQTIHQWPATLVQPVGSPLSLECTVEGTSNPNLYWYRQAAGRGLQLLFYSVGIGQISSEVPQNLSASRPQDRQFILSSKKLLLSDSGFYLCAWSVGQDYEQYFGPGTRLTVT.

Ten or more counts support this clonotype. The chain carries TRBV5-1 and TRBJ2-5; TRBD1 aligns across 9 bases. J was trimmed by 0 bases and V by 4 bases; bases with no gene match: 7. Germline V CDR1 and CDR2: SGHRS, YFSETQ. The CDR3 covers 16 residues. This CDR3 is CASSTQTGGYQETQYF. CDR3 DNA: TGCGCCAGCAGCACGCAGACAGGGGGTTACCAAGAGACCCAGTACTTC.

V and J are TRBV6-1 and TRBJ1-2, with 10 bases matching TRBD1. Germline CDR1 is MNHNS and CDR2 is SASEGT. The CDR3 is made up of 14 amino acids. V shed 7 bases, J shed 4 bases, and the junction held 6 bases outside the gene matches. The CDR3 loop is CASTMTGGSYGYTF. For the CDR3, the DNA is TGTGCCAGCACCATGACAGGGGGCAGCTATGGCTACACCTTC.

This clonotype was recorded many times. The chain uses TRBV7-8 and TRBJ2-3; either TRBD1 or TRBD2 may supply D (6 bases each). CDR3 size: 15 residues. Between the trimmed V and J ends, which lost 5 bases and 2 bases, there was a span of 14 bases. Germline V gives CDR1 SGHVS, CDR2 FQNEAQ. The CDR3 loop reads CASSRGAGFTDTQYF. As DNA, the CDR3 is TGTGCCAGCAGCAGGGGGGCGGGTTTCACAGATACGCAGTATTTT.

This clonotype was found a few times. CDR3 amino acids: CASREGAIPRTQYF. The CDR3 DNA follows: TGTGCCAGCCGGGAGGGGGCCATTCCCCGGACCCAGTACTTC. The chain joins TRBV12-3 or TRBV12-4 to TRBJ2-5, with a tentative D call TRBD2 (8 bases). This CDR3 spans 14 amino acids. Between the trimmed V and J ends, which lost 8 bases and 7 bases, there was a span of 20 bases.

Ten or more counts support this clonotype. The rearrangement links TRBV7-8 to TRBJ2-3, with 7 bases matching TRBD1. CDR3 length: 17 amino acids. J gave up 2 bases and V 6 bases, and 14 bases lay outside the gene matches. In germline, CDR1 is SGHVS, CDR2 FQNEAQ. Here the CDR3 reads CASRPADRESYTDTQYF. The CDR3 region has the DNA TGTGCCAGCAGGCCCGCCGACAGGGAATCTTACACAGATACGCAGTATTTT.

This clonotype showed up just once. The chain combines TRBV5-1 with TRBJ2-7, with 9 bases matching TRBD1. CDR1 and CDR2 from the germline V gene are SGHRS and YFSETQ. CDR3 length: 17 amino acids. J was trimmed by 5 bases and V by 2 bases; bases with no gene match: 14. The CDR3 reads CASSLRITGGASDEQYF. In DNA, the CDR3 is TGCGCCAGCAGCTTAAGGATAACAGGGGGCGCCTCGGACGAGCAGTACTTC.

This clonotype occurred a few times. This chain links TRBV12-3 or TRBV12-4 with TRBJ2-7, with D uncertain. This CDR3 spans 12 amino acids. Trimming stripped 4 bases from V and 3 bases from J, with 7 bases between. The CDR3 bases are TGTGCCAGCAGTTACAACAGCTACGAGCAGTACTTC. It encodes CASSYNSYEQYF.

The sample holds a few counts of this clonotype. This chain connects TRBV5-6 to TRBJ2-7; no clear D gene. CDR3 length equals 18 residues. CDR1 and CDR2 from the germline V gene are SGHDT and YYEEEE. V shed 0 bases and J shed 0 bases, with 19 bases lying between them. The CDR3 DNA reads as TGTGCCAGCAGCTTGGCTAGACCCCAGGACCCCATCTCCTACGAGCAGTACTTC. As protein: CASSLARPQDPISYEQYF.

This clonotype was detected only a few times. This rearrangement joins TRBV7-2 to TRBJ2-7; D is ambiguous. V was pared by 4 bases and J by 2 bases, with 6 bases between. Looked up from germline, CDR1 is SGHTA and CDR2 is FQGNSA. The CDR3 length is 12 residues. The DNA for the CDR3 is TGTGCCAGCAGCTCCGTCACCTACGAGCAGTACTTC. This codes for CASSSVTYEQYF.

This clonotype was found a few times. This chain uses TRBV5-1 with TRBJ2-1, with D possibly matching TRBD1 (5 bases). The CDR3 spans 16 residues. CDR1 SGHRS and CDR2 YFSETQ come from the germline V gene. V lost 0 bases and J lost 4, with 14 bases in between. For the CDR3, the DNA is TGCGCCAGCAGCTTGGCGGTCGCAGGGCGGTACAATGAGCAGTTCTTC. Translated: CASSLAVAGRYNEQFF. The whole variable domain, filled in from reference TRBV5-1 and TRBJ2-1, reads KAGVTQTPRYLIKTRGQQVTLSCSPISGHRSVSWYQQTPGQGLQFLFEYFSETQRNKGNFPGRFSGRQFSNSRSEMNVSTLELGDSALYLCASSLAVAGRYNEQFFGPGTRLTVL.

The chain has TRBV4-2 and TRBJ2-3; D gene uncertain. CDR1 and CDR2 (germline): LGHNA, YNFKEQ. V shed 4 bases and J shed 2 bases, with 13 bases lying between them. The CDR3 spans 15 residues. The chain's CDR3 is CASSPDLSITDTQYF. The CDR3 nucleotides read TGTGCCAGCAGCCCGGATCTGTCTATCACAGATACGCAGTATTTT.

The rearrangement uses TRBV18 and TRBJ2-7, with D maybe TRBD1 (5 bases). The length of the CDR3 is 13 residues. CDR1 KGHSH and CDR2 LQKENI come from the germline V gene. The ends were cut back, 3 bases at V and 3 bases at J, with 9 bases in the middle. The CDR3 sequence: CASSPGRDYEQYF. The DNA of the CDR3 is TGTGCCAGCTCACCGGGCAGGGACTACGAGCAGTACTTC.

This clonotype was observed a handful of times. The V and J genes are TRBV6-1 and TRBJ2-7; 9 positions agree with TRBD1. V dropped 6 bases and J dropped 2; count of bases not matched to a gene: 8. CDR1 is MNHNS, CDR2 SASEGT, per germline. The CDR3 consists of 15 residues. This CDR3 reads CASRRDRDHAYEQYF. CDR3 DNA: TGTGCCAGCAGGAGGGACAGGGATCACGCCTACGAGCAGTACTTC.

The V call is TRBV5-1, the J call TRBJ2-5; 7 bases match TRBD1. CDR1 SGHRS and CDR2 YFSETQ come from the germline V gene. This CDR3 has 14 amino acids. V lost 4 bases, J lost 5 bases, and 8 bases stayed unmatched. CDR3 in amino acids: CASSTRTGGETQYF. Written as DNA, the CDR3 is TGCGCCAGCAGCACCCGGACAGGTGGGGAGACCCAGTACTTC.

This clonotype was seen only a few times. The gene calls are TRBV9 and TRBJ2-7; TRBD1 aligns across 9 bases. Germline-derived CDR1 and CDR2 are SGDLS and YYNGEE. The CDR3 spans 15 residues. Trimming cost V 3 bases and J 2 bases; bases outside gene matches: 6. The CDR3 DNA follows: TGTGCCAGCAGCGCCCGGACAGGGGTAGCCTACGAGCAGTACTTC. Encoded protein: CASSARTGVAYEQYF.

This clonotype was observed at least ten times. V usage is TRBV7-9 and J usage is TRBJ2-5; D perhaps matches TRBD1 (6 bases). CDR1 is SEHNR and CDR2 is FQNEAQ in the germline V gene (reference sequence). Trimming pared 6 bases from V and 8 bases from J, leaving 22 bases between. The CDR3 is 15 amino acids. CDR3 bases: TGTGCCAGCAGTCATTCTAATACAGGGTCGGGCACCCAGTACTTC. It is translated as CASSHSNTGSGTQYF.

CDR3 sequence: CASSQDRQGGNIQYF. Written as DNA, the CDR3 is TGCGCCAGCAGCCAAGATCGGCAGGGGGGCAACATTCAGTACTTC. V usage is TRBV4-3 and J usage is TRBJ2-4; tentatively, D is TRBD1 (7 bases). The CDR3 has 15 amino acids. In germline, CDR1 is LGHNA, CDR2 YSLEER. V dropped 0 bases and J dropped 7 bases, with 13 bases sitting between them.

The gene calls are TRBV28 and TRBJ2-3; 7 bases align to TRBD1. This CDR3 spans 14 amino acids. The V gene's germline CDR1 is MDHEN and CDR2 SYDVKM. J was trimmed by 5 bases and V by 5 bases; bases with no gene match: 7. CDR3: CASSPRQGRDTQYF. CDR3 sequence (DNA): TGTGCCAGCAGTCCTCGACAGGGTAGAGATACGCAGTATTTT. The full variable domain, with the rest looked up from reference TRBV28 and TRBJ2-3, is DVKVTQSSRYLVKRTGEKVFLECVQDMDHENMFWYRQDPGLGLRLIYFSYDVKMKEKGDIPEGYSVSREKKERFSLILESASTNQTSMYLCASSPRQGRDTQYFGPGTRLTVL.

V usage is TRBV27 and J usage is TRBJ2-1; 9 positions agree with TRBD2. V lost 8 bases and J lost 7; bases outside the gene matches: 9. There are 14 residues in the CDR3. From germline, CDR1 is MNHEY and CDR2 SMNVEV (reference sequence). This CDR3 is CASLGLAGSNEQFF. DNA for the CDR3: TGTGCCAGCCTAGGGCTAGCGGGGAGTAATGAGCAGTTCTTC.

The chain recombines TRBV18 with TRBJ2-5; D remains unclear. Germline CDR1 is KGHSH and CDR2 is LQKENI. Trimming left V 5 bases short and J 9 bases short, with 7 bases between. The CDR3 has 10 amino acids. This chain's CDR3 is CASSAWAQYF. The CDR3 coding sequence is TGTGCCAGCTCAGCGTGGGCCCAGTACTTC.

Points on this clonotype: This may arise from a read error, as a much more abundant clone is one base away. The chain employs TRBV7-6 and TRBJ2-1, with 8 bases matching TRBD2. Germline V lookup: CDR1 SGHVS, CDR2 FNYEAQ. This CDR3 has 15 amino acids. The V gene end was trimmed by 5 bases and the J gene end by 0 bases; junction bases not matched to a gene: 3. The CDR3 region is CASSLGLVSYNEQFF. The CDR3, as DNA: TGTGCCAGCAGCCTGGGACTAGTCTCCTACAATGAGCAGTTCTTC.

V and J are TRBV7-2 and TRBJ2-7; TRBD1 is a possible D gene (5 bases). This CDR3 region has 12 residues. CDR1 is SGHTA and CDR2 is FQGNSA in the germline V gene. Trimming removed 4 bases from V and 5 bases from J, with 9 bases in between. The CDR3 sequence is CASSSTVNEQYV. Written as DNA, the CDR3 is TGTGCCAGCAGCTCGACAGTTAACGAGCAGTACGTC.

This clonotype was counted many times. The chain uses TRBV20-1 and TRBJ2-5; D is perhaps TRBD2 (6 bases). There are 13 residues in the CDR3. V shed 1 base and J shed 7 bases, with 13 bases lying between them. Germline V gene lookup returns CDR1 DFQATT and CDR2 SNEGSKA (reference sequence). The CDR3 spells CSARGLGGRTQYF. In nucleotides, the CDR3 is TGCAGTGCTAGAGGGCTGGGGGGTCGGACCCAGTACTTC.

This clonotype came up many times. The chain carries TRBV10-3 and TRBJ1-1; unclear D gene. Germline-derived CDR1 and CDR2 are ENHRY and SYGVKD. The CDR3 has 16 amino acids. Trimming removed 1 base from V and 0 bases from J, with 12 bases in between. CDR3 amino acids: CAISEYGAALNTEAFF. The CDR3 nucleotides are TGTGCCATCAGTGAGTACGGAGCAGCCTTGAACACTGAAGCTTTCTTT.

V is TRBV5-1 and J is TRBJ2-7, with a tentative D call TRBD1 (8 bases). V dropped 3 bases and J dropped 6 bases, with 13 bases sitting between them. The CDR3 sequence is 13 residues long. Germline CDR1 and CDR2: SGHRS and YFSETQ. CDR3 coding DNA: TGCGCCAGCAGCTCTAGCGGACAGGGCGAGCAGTACTTC. This codes for CASSSSGQGEQYF.

The rearrangement links TRBV11-2 to TRBJ2-7, with D possibly TRBD1 on 6 matching bases. The CDR3 contains 17 residues. V lost 0 bases, J lost 3 bases, and 18 bases lay in between. Germline CDR1 reads SGHAT; CDR2 reads FQNNGV. The CDR3 reads CASSLDRARGAVYEQYV. The CDR3 region has the DNA TGTGCCAGCAGCTTAGATCGGGCCAGGGGCGCAGTCTACGAGCAGTACGTC.

This clonotype was seen a few times. The chain has TRBV7-9 and TRBJ2-7; D is undetermined. Germline loops: CDR1 SEHNR, CDR2 FQNEAQ (reference sequence). CDR3 length: 12 residues. Trimming removed 5 bases at V and 4 bases at J, with 9 bases between. CDR3 nucleotide sequence: TGTGCCAGCAGCGTCAACACTTACGAGCAGTACTTC. This translates into CASSVNTYEQYF.